This T cell receptor (beta chain) comes out of a study of shared clonotypes between healthy human individuals. Study information: Aged between 18 and 49, the donors were a couple of women and three men.

The genomic DNA of each subset was split evenly across several immunoSEQ plates. Sequencing was performed with immunoSEQ multiplex PCR; in TCRdb, only in-frame clones are kept and a portion is missing. Of a few hundred thousand clones in the sample, around 77% were seen once. Study findings and constraints: Apart from blood, nothing was sampled; tissue repertoires likely differ.

As regards this clone: Antigen specificity is unknown.

Donors comprised healthy HIV-negative adults lacking recent acute infections or vaccinations. Germline lookup yields CDR1 SNHLY and CDR2 FYNNEI. The CDR3 consists of 14 residues. Trimming took 4 bases from V and 11 from J; bases not matched to a gene: 8. The receptor comes from a woman between 40 and 50 years old in good health. Some clones in this sample may be carry-over from other donors' samples. The chain uses TRBV2 and TRBJ1-4, with 9 bases aligning to TRBD1. Sample: PBMCs. DNA for the CDR3: TGTGCCAGCAGTGGAGCGGACAGGGGCCCCAAACTGTTTTTT. This translates into CASSGADRGPKLFF.